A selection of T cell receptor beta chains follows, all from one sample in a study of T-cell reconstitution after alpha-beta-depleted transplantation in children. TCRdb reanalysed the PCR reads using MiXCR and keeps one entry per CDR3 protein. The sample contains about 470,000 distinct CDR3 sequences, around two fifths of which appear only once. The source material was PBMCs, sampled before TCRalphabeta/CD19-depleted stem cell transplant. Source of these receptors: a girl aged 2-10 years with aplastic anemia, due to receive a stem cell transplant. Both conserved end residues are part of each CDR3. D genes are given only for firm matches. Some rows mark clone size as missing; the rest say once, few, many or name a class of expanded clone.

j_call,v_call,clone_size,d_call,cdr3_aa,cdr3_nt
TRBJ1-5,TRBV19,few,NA,CASRGRVNQPQHF,TGTGCCAGTAGAGGACGGGTAAATCAGCCCCAGCATTTT
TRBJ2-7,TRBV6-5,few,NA,CASSYRAKAYEQYF,TGTGCCAGCAGTTACAGGGCTAAGGCCTACGAGCAGTACTTC
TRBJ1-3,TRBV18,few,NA,CASSPPTGRSSGNTIYF,TGTGCCAGCTCACCACCTACGGGACGGAGCTCTGGAAACACCATATATTTT
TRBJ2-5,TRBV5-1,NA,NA,CASSPTPGAQETQYF,TGCGCCAGCAGCCCCACTCCTGGGGCCCAAGAGACCCAGTACTTC
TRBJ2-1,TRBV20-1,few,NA,CSARSGGSYNEQFF,TGCAGTGCTAGATCTGGCGGGTCCTACAATGAGCAGTTCTTC
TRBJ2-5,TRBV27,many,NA,CASSFLSTGVETQYF,TGTGCCAGCAGTTTTCTGAGCACGGGAGTGGAGACCCAGTACTTC
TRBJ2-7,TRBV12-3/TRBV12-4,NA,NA,CASSLALSRGQIYEQYF,TGTGCCAGCAGTTTAGCGCTTTCGCGGGGCCAGATCTACGAGCAGTACTTC
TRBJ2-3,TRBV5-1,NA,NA,CASSSMSPSTDTQYF,TGCGCCAGCAGCTCGATGAGTCCTAGCACAGATACGCAGTATTTT
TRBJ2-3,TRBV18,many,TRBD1,CASSLLGQGATDTQYF,TGTGCCAGCTCACTTCTTGGACAGGGGGCAACAGATACGCAGTATTTT
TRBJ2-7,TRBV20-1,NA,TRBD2,CSASPNAGTSVYEQYF,TGCAGTGCTAGTCCGAACGCCGGGACTAGCGTCTACGAGCAGTACTTC
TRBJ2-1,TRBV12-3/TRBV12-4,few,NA,CASRSGLGGSYNEQFF,TGTGCCAGCAGGTCAGGACTAGGGGGCTCCTACAATGAGCAGTTCTTC
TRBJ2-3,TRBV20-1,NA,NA,CSARDGSGSLTDTQYF,TGCAGTGCTAGAGATGGGTCGGGGTCCCTCACAGATACGCAGTATTTT
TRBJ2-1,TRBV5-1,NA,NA,CASSLGDPNSYNEQFF,TGCGCCAGCAGCTTGGGAGACCCCAACTCCTACAATGAGCAGTTCTTC
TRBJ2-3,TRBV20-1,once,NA,CGGFGESHDKQYF,TGCGGGGGGTTCGGGGAGAGTCATGATAAGCAGTATTTT
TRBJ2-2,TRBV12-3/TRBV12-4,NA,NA,CASSSRGHTGELFF,TGTGCCAGCAGTTCGCGGGGCCACACCGGGGAGCTGTTTTTT
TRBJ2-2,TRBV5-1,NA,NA,CASKASDTGELFF,TGCGCCAGCAAAGCCTCAGACACCGGGGAGCTGTTTTTT
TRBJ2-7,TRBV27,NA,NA,CASSLTARTVSDPEQYF,TGTGCCAGCAGTTTAACGGCCCGGACAGTCTCCGATCCCGAGCAGTACTTC
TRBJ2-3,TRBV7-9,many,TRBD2,CASSLVSLAGRDTQYF,TGTGCCAGCAGCTTAGTGTCCCTAGCGGGAAGAGATACGCAGTATTTT
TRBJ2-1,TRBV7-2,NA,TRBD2,CASSYQGASGGRPELF,TGTGCCAGCAGCTATCAAGGGGCTAGCGGGGGCCGCCCGGAACTCTTC
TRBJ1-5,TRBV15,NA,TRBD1,CATSRTGYSNQPQHF,TGTGCCACCAGCAGGACAGGGTATAGCAATCAGCCCCAGCATTTT
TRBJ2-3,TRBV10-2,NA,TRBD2,CASSEGLAGMSDTQYF,TGCGCCAGCAGTGAGGGACTAGCGGGGATGTCAGATACGCAGTATTTT
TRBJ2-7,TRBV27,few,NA,CASTQLPGLGYEQYF,TGTGCCAGCACCCAACTCCCCGGATTGGGTTACGAGCAGTACTTC
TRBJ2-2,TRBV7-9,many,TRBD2,CASSSSGRWAGELFF,TGTGCCAGCAGCAGTAGCGGGAGATGGGCCGGGGAGCTGTTTTTT
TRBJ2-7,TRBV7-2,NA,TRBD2,CASSIGGGATYEQYF,TGTGCCAGCAGCATAGGCGGGGGGGCTACCTACGAGCAGTACTTC
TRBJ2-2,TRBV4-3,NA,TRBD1,CASSQRWDRNTGELFF,TGCGCCAGCAGCCAGCGTTGGGACAGGAACACCGGGGAGCTGTTTTTT
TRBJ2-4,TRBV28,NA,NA,CASSLDQSTKNIQYF,TGTGCCAGCAGTTTAGACCAATCCACCAAAAACATTCAGTACTTC
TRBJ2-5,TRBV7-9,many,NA,CASSSRGGGDSKTQYF,TGTGCCAGCAGCTCGAGAGGGGGAGGGGACTCGAAGACCCAGTACTTC
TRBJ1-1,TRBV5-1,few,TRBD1,CASSQGGGEAFF,TGCGCCAGCAGCCAGGGGGGGGGTGAAGCTTTCTTT
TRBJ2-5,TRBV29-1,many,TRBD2,CSVEGGGLAGGVETQYF,TGCAGCGTTGAAGGGGGAGGCCTAGCGGGAGGGGTAGAGACCCAGTACTTC
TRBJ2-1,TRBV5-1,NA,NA,CASSSGISYNEQFF,TGCGCCAGCAGTTCCGGGATCTCCTACAATGAGCAGTTCTTC
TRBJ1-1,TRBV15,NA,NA,CATSRERENTEAFF,TGTGCCACCAGCAGAGAGAGGGAGAACACTGAAGCTTTCTTT
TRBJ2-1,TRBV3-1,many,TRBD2,CASSPPGLAGESSYNEQFF,TGTGCCAGCAGCCCGCCGGGACTAGCGGGAGAAAGCTCCTACAATGAGCAGTTCTTC
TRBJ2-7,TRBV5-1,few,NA,CASSAYTDTDEQYF,TGCGCCAGCAGCGCTTATACGGATACCGACGAGCAGTACTTC
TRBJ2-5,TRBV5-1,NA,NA,CASSLNSGGLETQYF,TGCGCCAGCAGCTTGAATAGCGGAGGATTAGAGACCCAGTACTTC
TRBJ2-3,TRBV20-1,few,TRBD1,CSAQDRAGTDTQYF,TGCAGTGCACAGGACAGGGCTGGCACAGATACGCAGTATTTT
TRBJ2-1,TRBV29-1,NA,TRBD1,CSVEHRDRDNEQFF,TGCAGCGTGGAACACCGGGACAGGGACAATGAGCAGTTCTTC
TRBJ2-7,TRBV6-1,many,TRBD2,CASSDPGRGFTYEQYF,TGTGCCAGCAGTGACCCCGGGAGGGGATTCACCTACGAGCAGTACTTC
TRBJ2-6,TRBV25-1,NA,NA,CASSGHRARANVLTF,TGTGCCAGCAGTGGCCACAGGGCTAGGGCCAACGTCCTGACTTTC
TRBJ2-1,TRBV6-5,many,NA,CASSLPDSSSYNEQFF,TGTGCCAGCAGCCTACCGGACAGCAGCTCCTACAATGAGCAGTTCTTC
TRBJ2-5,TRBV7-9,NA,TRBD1,CASSSFDRAETQYF,TGTGCCAGCAGCTCCTTCGACAGGGCCGAGACCCAGTACTTC
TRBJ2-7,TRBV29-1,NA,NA,CSARQGGRSEQYF,TGCAGCGCTCGACAGGGAGGCCGAAGCGAGCAGTACTTC
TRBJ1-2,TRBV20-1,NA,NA,CSARPDGVLLYGYTF,TGCAGTGCTAGACCTGACGGGGTCTTGTTGTATGGCTACACCTTC
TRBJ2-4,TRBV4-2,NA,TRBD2,CASSQNAGVKNIQYF,TGTGCCAGCAGCCAAAACGCGGGGGTCAAAAACATTCAGTACTTC